The rows below give T cell receptor beta chains drawn from one sample of a study of early T cells in non-severe SARS-CoV-2 infection. MiXCR, run by TCRdb on the 5' RACE reads, gives a single entry per CDR3 protein. The sample lists 50,000 to 75,000 distinct CDR3 sequences, more than 7% occurring once. Source: whole blood, taken at baseline. These receptors all come from an adult who was a healthcare worker with PCR-confirmed SARS-CoV-2 infection or an uninfected control (not recorded which). Each CDR3 is given with its conserved first and last residue. A D gene is named only where the DNA matches it firmly. A clone size is listed for some rows: how often the clone was seen (once, few, many), or a class if it is expanded.

j_call v_call d_call clone_size cdr3_nt cdr3_aa
TRBJ1-2 TRBV19 . . TGTGCCAGTAGTATAATGCACAACGATGGCTACACCTTC CASSIMHNDGYTF
TRBJ1-1 TRBV2 . . TGTGCCAGCAGTGTTCAGGGGACTATGAACACTGAAGCTTTCTTT CASSVQGTMNTEAFF
TRBJ2-7 TRBV19 TRBD2 . TGTGCCAGTACCCCAACTAGCGGGAGTGTCTACGAGCAGTACTTC CASTPTSGSVYEQYF
TRBJ2-2 TRBV12-3/TRBV12-4 . . TGTGCCAGCAGTCCCGCCAAGGGAGGAGCGAACACCGGGGAGCTGTTTTTT CASSPAKGGANTGELFF
TRBJ1-2 TRBV11-2 . . TGTGCCAGCAGCTTAGACAGGGTTAACTATGGCTACACCTTC CASSLDRVNYGYTF
TRBJ2-2 TRBV7-3 TRBD2 large TGTGCCAGCAGCTCAGCGGGAGGGATGAACACCGGGGAGCTGTTTTTT CASSSAGGMNTGELFF
TRBJ1-1 TRBV5-6 . . TGTGCCAGCAGCCATCCCGGGACAAAACTTACTGAAGCTTTCTTT CASSHPGTKLTEAFF
TRBJ2-1 TRBV7-3 TRBD2 many TGTGCCAGCAGCTTACGGCTAGCGGGAGAGGATGAGCAGTTCTTC CASSLRLAGEDEQFF
TRBJ1-1 TRBV20-1 . many TGCAGTGCTAGTCGGCAGCTGGGCACTGAAGCTTTCTTT CSASRQLGTEAFF
TRBJ2-7 TRBV15 TRBD2 many TGTGCCACATCGTTAGCGGGAGCGGCCTACGAGCAGTACTTC CATSLAGAAYEQYF
TRBJ2-7 TRBV11-2 TRBD2 many TGTGCCAGCAGTTTAGCGGGGTCCAACGAGCAGTACTTC CASSLAGSNEQYF
TRBJ1-4 TRBV7-9 . many TGTGCCAGCAGCACCCGACAGCTTTCAAATGAAAAACTGTTTTTT CASSTRQLSNEKLFF
TRBJ1-4 TRBV9 TRBD1 few TGTGCCAGCAGCGTGGCCGGGACAGCCCCATTAGCGGTTGAAAAACTGTTTTTT CASSVAGTAPLAVEKLFF
TRBJ2-7 TRBV3-1 . . TGTGCCAGCAGCCAAGGGGGGCGGGAGCAGTACTTC CASSQGGREQYF
TRBJ2-2 TRBV18 TRBD2 many TGTGCCAGCTCACCCCTAGCGGGGGCGAACACCGGGGAGCTGTTTTTT CASSPLAGANTGELFF
TRBJ2-1 TRBV7-6 TRBD2 many TGTGCCAGCAGCCAACGCGGGGGGAGCTCCTACAATGAGCAGTTCTTC CASSQRGGSSYNEQFF
TRBJ2-1 TRBV6-2/TRBV6-3 TRBD1 few TGTGCCAGCAGACCCGGGACAGGGGGCTTCTACAATGAGCAGTTCTTC CASRPGTGGFYNEQFF
TRBJ1-3 TRBV7-3 . many TGTGCCAGCAGCTTAACCGGGGCTGGAGAAAACACCATATATTTT CASSLTGAGENTIYF
TRBJ1-1 TRBV20-1 . . TGCAGTGCTAGTGATGTTCGGAGGAACACTGAAGCTTTCTTT CSASDVRRNTEAFF
TRBJ1-5 TRBV12-3/TRBV12-4 . few TGTGCCAGCAGTCAAGACGGGCCCCAGCATTTT CASSQDGPQHF
TRBJ2-1 TRBV11-3 TRBD1 few TGTGCCAGCAGCTCCCGACAGGGTTTCTACAATGAGCAGTTCTTC CASSSRQGFYNEQFF
TRBJ2-2 TRBV5-1 TRBD1 few TGCGCCAGCAGCTGGGGACAGGGCCCCGGGGAGCTGTTTTTT CASSWGQGPGELFF
TRBJ2-5 TRBV6-5 . many TGTGCCAGCAGTGAGTTAGGCGGTGAGACCCAGTACTTC CASSELGGETQYF
TRBJ2-1 TRBV15 TRBD2 few TGTGCCACCAGCAGAGATTTGGCGGGAGCGGTCAATGAGCAGTTCTTC CATSRDLAGAVNEQFF
TRBJ2-7 TRBV20-1 . many TGCAGTGCTAGATATGGGCCTCAGGACGAGCAGTACTTC CSARYGPQDEQYF
TRBJ1-1 TRBV5-1 . many TGCGCCAGCAGCTTGGTTGTTGGCACTGAAGCTTTCTTT CASSLVVGTEAFF
TRBJ2-1 TRBV2 . many TGTGCCAGCAGTGAAGAGTGGGTGTATGAGCAGTTCTTC CASSEEWVYEQFF
TRBJ2-2 TRBV6-1 TRBD2 . TGTGCCGGAGGAATACGACTAGCGGGAGGGCCCGGGGAGCTGTTTTTT CAGGIRLAGGPGELFF
TRBJ1-6 TRBV7-3 . . TGTGCCAGCAGCTTAATTGGGGGAGGGAATCCACCCCTCCACTTT CASSLIGGGNPPLHF
TRBJ2-1 TRBV20-1 . few TGCAGTGCTAGATTCAGAGGCAATGAGCAGTTCTTC CSARFRGNEQFF
TRBJ2-4 TRBV4-1 . few TGCGCCAGCAGCCCATATAGAGGGGCCGAAAACATTCAGTACTTC CASSPYRGAENIQYF
TRBJ2-1 TRBV6-4 . . TGTGCCAGCAGTCCCTCGAGCTACAATGAGCAGTTCTTC CASSPSSYNEQFF
TRBJ2-7 TRBV7-8 TRBD1 . TGTGCCAGCAGCAGGGGACAGTACTACGAGCAGTACTTC CASSRGQYYEQYF
TRBJ2-3 TRBV7-3 TRBD2 . TGTGCCAGCAGCAGATGGACTAGCGGGAAAAGCACAGATACGCAGTATTTT CASSRWTSGKSTDTQYF
TRBJ2-3 TRBV7-2 . many TGTGCCAGCAGCCGGACAGTGGCCACAGATACGCAGTATTTT CASSRTVATDTQYF
TRBJ1-5 TRBV20-1 . . TGCAGTGCTAGAGATGGTGACGGCAATCAGCCCCAGCATTTT CSARDGDGNQPQHF
TRBJ1-3 TRBV4-2 . . TGTGCCAGCAGCCAAGAGCCCTTAGTCTCTGGAAACACCATATATTTT CASSQEPLVSGNTIYF
TRBJ2-7 TRBV3-1 TRBD1 many TGTGCCAGCAGTCGACAGGGCGCCTACGAGCAGTACTTC CASSRQGAYEQYF
TRBJ2-1 TRBV10-3 . . TGTGCCATCGGACAGAACAATGAGCAGTTCTTC CAIGQNNEQFF
TRBJ1-2 TRBV7-2 . . TGTGCCAGCAGCTCTTTTACCTATGGCTACACCTTC CASSSFTYGYTF
TRBJ1-2 TRBV18 . few TGTGCCAGCTCACAGGGGACCTATGGCTACACCTTC CASSQGTYGYTF
TRBJ2-1 TRBV9 TRBD2 few TGTGCCAGCAGCGTAGTGGGACTAGCGGGGACAAAGTTCTTC CASSVVGLAGTKFF
TRBJ2-7 TRBV6-1 . few TGTGCCAGCAGTGAAGGACGACAGGTAACCTACGAGCAGTACTTC CASSEGRQVTYEQYF
TRBJ2-7 TRBV18 TRBD2 few TGTGCCAGCTCACAAGCGGGAGGGCCTGGAGAGCAGTACTTC CASSQAGGPGEQYF
TRBJ2-2 TRBV12-3/TRBV12-4 . few TGTGCCAGCAGTCCCAGGCCCGGGGAGCTGTTTTTT CASSPRPGELFF
TRBJ2-1 TRBV27 . . TGTGCCAGCAGTTCTCCTGGTGCCCTAAACTCCTACAATGAGCAGTTCTTC CASSSPGALNSYNEQFF
TRBJ1-6 TRBV20-1 TRBD1 few TGCAGTGCTAGAGAGGAGGGCAGGGGGCACTCACCCCTCCACTTT CSAREEGRGHSPLHF
TRBJ2-7 TRBV7-2 . few TGTGCCAGCAGCTTAGTGGGGGCCGACTACGAGCATTACTTC CASSLVGADYEHYF
TRBJ1-2 TRBV20-1 . many TGCAGTGCTAGGTCTAACTATGGCTACACCTTC CSARSNYGYTF
TRBJ1-6 TRBV7-2 . . TGTGCCAGCAGCTCCCGGGCGAGCTCCTATAATTCACCCCTCCACTTT CASSSRASSYNSPLHF
TRBJ1-2 TRBV6-1 . many TGTGCCAGTGTAGCTACTAACTATGGCTACACCTTC CASVATNYGYTF